This record concerns one T cell receptor beta chain sequence. Its cognate antigen is unknown. The CDR3 has 13 residues. Germline assignment: CDR1 LNHDA and CDR2 SQIVND (reference sequence). This specimen comes from a study of T cell clusters in autoimmune cytopenias. One tube held mixed TRB-A and TRB-B primer pools for touch-down PCR. TCRdb reanalyzed the multiplex PCR reads, giving one entry per CDR3 protein sequence and no DNA. The specimen's table records more than 950 distinct CDR3 sequences. Study findings and constraints: Exclusive TRB clusters were around 3-fold more numerous in healthy donors than in active autoimmune hepatitis. Comparing secondary cytopenia with chronic lymphocytic leukemia showed no cluster-lack signature, apparently masked by lymphoma repertoire.

TRB amplification used around 260 ng of peripheral blood genomic DNA. Sequencing used peripheral blood. This receptor was identified in a human donor with an autoimmune cytopenia or autoimmune hepatitis (not recorded which). The chain is built from TRBV19 and TRBJ2-1. The CDR3: CASSMTSGNEQFF.